Following are 8 T cell receptor beta chains from one sample sequenced in a study of shared clonotypes between healthy human individuals. Profiled with immunoSEQ multiplex PCR; TCRdb holds only in-frame clones, not every one. The sample holds roughly 1 million clones, around 76% seen once. Sequences were obtained from memory CD4+ T cells sorted from blood. As for subset: CD45RA-negative fraction. All receptors come from a man aged 18 to 30 in good health.

The chain recombines TRBV5-1 with TRBJ1-2, with 7 bases lining up with TRBD1. The CDR3 is made up of 14 amino acids. The ends lost 7 bases at V and 4 bases at J; junction bases unmatched: 10. Germline CDR1 and CDR2: SGHRS and YFSETQ. In DNA, the CDR3 is TGCGCCAGCGCAGGGGACAGCATAAGCTATGGCTACACCTTC. It yields the protein CASAGDSISYGYTF.

The rearrangement uses TRBV2 and TRBJ1-6, with TRBD1 matching 8 bases. V was clipped by 6 bases and J by 9 bases; unmatched bases: 10. This CDR3 has 15 amino acids. The germline V gene has CDR1 SNHLY and CDR2 FYNNEI. CDR3 sequence (DNA): TGTGCCAGCAGGATCAGGGGGCTGGCGCTTTCACCCCTCCACTTT. This gives the protein CASRIRGLALSPLHF.

The chain links TRBV29-1 to TRBJ2-3; no clear D gene. This CDR3 region has 14 residues. V shed 4 bases and J shed 6 bases, with 17 bases lying between them. Germline V CDR1 and CDR2: SQVTM, ANQGSEA. CDR3 sequence reads: CSVGFSGLYDTQYF. The CDR3 bases are TGCAGCGTTGGGTTCTCGGGTCTCTACGATACGCAGTATTTT.

The chain carries TRBV30 and TRBJ1-6; perhaps TRBD1 as D (5 bases). The V gene lost 3 bases and the J gene lost 9 bases, with 15 bases spanning the gap. Germline loops: CDR1 GTSNPN, CDR2 SVGIG (reference sequence). This CDR3 has 14 amino acids. CDR3: CAWSGGKASSPLHF. The CDR3 region has the DNA TGTGCCTGGAGCGGGGGGAAGGCAAGTTCACCCCTCCACTTT. Looking up the rest from reference TRBV30 and TRBJ1-6 gives the full variable domain: SQTIHQWPATLVQPVGSPLSLECTVEGTSNPNLYWYRQAAGRGLQLLFYSVGIGQISSEVPQNLSASRPQDRQFILSSKKLLLSDSGFYLCAWSGGKASSPLHFGNGTRLTVT.

J is TRBJ2-7 and V is TRBV6-7, with 9 bases fitting TRBD2. TRBV6-7 is designated an ORF whose function remains uncertain. CDR3 length: 18 residues. V dropped 7 bases and J dropped 0; count of bases not matched to a gene: 16. CDR3 in DNA: TGTGCCAGCACCCAAAGGGGGAGTCTAGCGGGGTTCTCCTACGAGCAGTACTTC. It encodes CASTQRGSLAGFSYEQYF.

J is TRBJ2-5 and V is TRBV19; 12 bases fit TRBD1. CDR3 length: 17 residues. CDR1 is LNHDA, CDR2 SQIVND, per germline (reference sequence). The V gene end was trimmed by 3 bases and the J gene end by 4 bases; junction bases not matched to a gene: 9. CDR3 protein: CASSIGTGGIFRETQYF. CDR3 coding DNA: TGTGCCAGTAGTATCGGGACAGGGGGCATTTTTAGAGAGACCCAGTACTTC.

The chain has TRBV6-1 and TRBJ2-7; D is undetermined. Germline CDR1 is MNHNS and CDR2 is SASEGT. Trimming cost V 4 bases and J 2 bases, with 9 bases left between them. The CDR3 totals 13 residues. CDR3 coding DNA: TGTGCCAGCAGTGTACAGATTACCTACGAGCAGTACTTC. It yields the protein CASSVQITYEQYF.

Remarks on this clone: This sample includes further DNA sequences coding for the same CDR3. V and J are TRBV5-1 and TRBJ1-5; 8 nucleotides line up with TRBD1. The CDR3 is made up of 14 amino acids. CDR1 is SGHRS and CDR2 is YFSETQ in the germline V gene. Trimming took 1 base from V and 5 from J; bases not matched to a gene: 2. CDR3 nucleotides: TGCGCCAGCAGCTTGATGACAGGGGATCAGCCCCAGCATTTT. This translates into CASSLMTGDQPQHF.